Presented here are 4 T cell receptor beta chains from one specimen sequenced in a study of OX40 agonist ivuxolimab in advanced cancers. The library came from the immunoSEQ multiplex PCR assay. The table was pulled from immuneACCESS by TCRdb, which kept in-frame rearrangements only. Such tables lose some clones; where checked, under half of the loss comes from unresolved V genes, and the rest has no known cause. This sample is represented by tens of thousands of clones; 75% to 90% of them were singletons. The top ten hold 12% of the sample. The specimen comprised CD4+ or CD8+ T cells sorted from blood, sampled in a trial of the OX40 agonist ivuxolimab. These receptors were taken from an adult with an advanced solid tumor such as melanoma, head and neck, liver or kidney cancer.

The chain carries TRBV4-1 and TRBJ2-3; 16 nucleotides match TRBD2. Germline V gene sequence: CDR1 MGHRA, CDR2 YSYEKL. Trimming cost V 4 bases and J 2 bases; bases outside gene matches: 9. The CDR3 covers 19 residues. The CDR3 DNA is TGCGCCAGCAGCCTGCGGGGACTAGCGGGAGGGCCTCTCACAGATACGCAGTATTTT. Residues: CASSLRGLAGGPLTDTQYF.

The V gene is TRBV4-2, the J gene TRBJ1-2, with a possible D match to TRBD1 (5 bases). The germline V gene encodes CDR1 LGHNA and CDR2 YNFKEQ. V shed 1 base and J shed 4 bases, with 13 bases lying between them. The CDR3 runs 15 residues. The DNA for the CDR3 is TGTGCCAGCAGCCAAGTTGGGGGTACTCTCTATGGCTACACCTTC. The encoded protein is CASSQVGGTLYGYTF.

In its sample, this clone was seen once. CDR3 nucleotide sequence: TGCGCCAGCAGCCAGGGGGACAGTCTCAATCAGCCCCAGCATTTT. Translation: CASSQGDSLNQPQHF. The chain is built from TRBV4-1 and TRBJ1-5; 7 bases are shared with TRBD1. CDR1 is MGHRA and CDR2 is YSYEKL in the germline V gene. CDR3 length: 15 amino acids. Trimming took 3 bases from V and 3 from J; bases not matched to a gene: 5.

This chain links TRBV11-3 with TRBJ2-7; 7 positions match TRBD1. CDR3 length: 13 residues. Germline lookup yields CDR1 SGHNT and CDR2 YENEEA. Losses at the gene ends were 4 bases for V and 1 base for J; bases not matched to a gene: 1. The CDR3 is CASSYRGSYEQYF. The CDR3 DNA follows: TGTGCCAGCAGCTACAGGGGTTCCTACGAGCAGTACTTC. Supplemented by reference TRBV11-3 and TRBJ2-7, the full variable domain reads EAGVVQSPRYKIIEKKQPVAFWCNPISGHNTLYWYLQNLGQGPELLIRYENEEAVDDSQLPKDRFSAERLKGVDSTLKIQPAELGDSAVYLCASSYRGSYEQYFGPGTRLTVT.